This T cell receptor beta chain was sequenced during a study of PD-1 blockade in mismatch repair-deficient tumors. Clones were read by immunoSEQ multiplex PCR, and TCRdb kept only the in-frame ones, dropping some. The sample has some 66,000 clones, approximately 90% seen once. Germline V CDR1 and CDR2: WSHSY, SAAADI. The CDR3 extends over 15 amino acids. With 0 bases clipped from V and 2 bases from J, the junction kept 0 bases outside the gene matches. This receptor was taken from an adult with mismatch repair-deficient cancer. The sample here was peripheral blood, taken 52 weeks after starting pembrolizumab. V is TRBV10-2 and J is TRBJ2-7, with 11 positions matching TRBD2. This CDR3 is CASSESSGRAYEQYF. The CDR3 DNA reads as TGCGCCAGCAGTGAGTCTAGCGGGAGGGCCTACGAGCAGTACTTC.